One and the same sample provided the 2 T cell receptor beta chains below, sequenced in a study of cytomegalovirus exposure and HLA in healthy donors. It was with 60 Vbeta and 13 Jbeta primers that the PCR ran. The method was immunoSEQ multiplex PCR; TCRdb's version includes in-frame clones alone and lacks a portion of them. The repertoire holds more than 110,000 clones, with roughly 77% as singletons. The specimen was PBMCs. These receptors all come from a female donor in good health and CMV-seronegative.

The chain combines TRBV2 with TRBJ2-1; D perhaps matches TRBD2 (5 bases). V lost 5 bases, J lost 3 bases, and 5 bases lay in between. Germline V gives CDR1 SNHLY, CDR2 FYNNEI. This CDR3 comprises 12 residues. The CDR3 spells CASSRDYNEQFF. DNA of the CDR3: TGTGCCAGCAGTCGGGACTACAATGAGCAGTTCTTC.

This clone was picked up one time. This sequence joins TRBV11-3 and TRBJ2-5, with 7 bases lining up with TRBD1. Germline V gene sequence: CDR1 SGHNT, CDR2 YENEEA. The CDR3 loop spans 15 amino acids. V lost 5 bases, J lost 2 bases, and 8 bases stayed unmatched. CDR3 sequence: CASSLGQVGQETQYF. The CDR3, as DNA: TGTGCCAGCAGCCTCGGACAGGTGGGGCAAGAGACCCAGTACTTC.